This T cell receptor beta chain was captured in a study of technical replicates of blood from a handful of donors. Data came from immunoSEQ multiplex PCR; TCRdb stores just in-frame clones and leaves some out. The table includes more than 55,000 clones, 91% detected once. The receptor's source is a human donor in good health. Some clones in this sample may be carry-over from other donors' samples. The sequenced sample consisted of PBMCs.

This CDR3 reads CASIPPHRGDYGYTF. CDR3 bases: TGTGCCAGCATCCCCCCCCACAGGGGGGACTATGGCTACACCTTC. The rearrangement uses TRBV27 and TRBJ1-2; 8 nucleotides align to TRBD1. Germline V lookup: CDR1 MNHEY, CDR2 SMNVEV (reference sequence). There are 15 residues in the CDR3. V was clipped by 7 bases and J by 3 bases; unmatched bases: 10.